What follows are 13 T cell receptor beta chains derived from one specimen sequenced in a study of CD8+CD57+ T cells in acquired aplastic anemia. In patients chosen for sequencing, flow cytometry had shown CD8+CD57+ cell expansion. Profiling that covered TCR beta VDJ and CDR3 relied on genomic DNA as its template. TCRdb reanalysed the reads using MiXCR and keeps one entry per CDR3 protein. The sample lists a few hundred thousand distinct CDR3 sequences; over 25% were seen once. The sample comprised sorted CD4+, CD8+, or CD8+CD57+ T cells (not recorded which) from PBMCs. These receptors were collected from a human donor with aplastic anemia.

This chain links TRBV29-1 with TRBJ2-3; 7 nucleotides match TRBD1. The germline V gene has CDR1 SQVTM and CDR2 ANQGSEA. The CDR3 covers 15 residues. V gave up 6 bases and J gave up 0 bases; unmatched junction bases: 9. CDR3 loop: CSVTGVLGSTDTQYF. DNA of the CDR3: TGCAGCGTCACAGGGGTCCTCGGGAGCACAGATACGCAGTATTTT.

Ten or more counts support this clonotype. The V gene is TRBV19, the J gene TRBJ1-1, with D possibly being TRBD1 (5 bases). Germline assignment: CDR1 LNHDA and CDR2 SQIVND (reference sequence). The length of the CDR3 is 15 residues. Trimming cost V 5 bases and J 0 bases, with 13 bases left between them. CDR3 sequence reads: CASSSQGLMNTEAFF. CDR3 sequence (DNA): TGTGCCAGTAGTTCCCAGGGCCTTATGAACACTGAAGCTTTCTTT.

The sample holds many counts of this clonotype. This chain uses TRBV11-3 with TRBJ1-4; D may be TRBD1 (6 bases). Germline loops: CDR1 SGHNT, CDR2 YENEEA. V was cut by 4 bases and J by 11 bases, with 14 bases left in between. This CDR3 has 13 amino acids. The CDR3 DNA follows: TGTGCCAGCAGCTCAGAGACAGGATGGAAACTGTTTTTT. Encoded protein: CASSSETGWKLFF.

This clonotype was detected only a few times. This CDR3 is CASSLGDRGFDEQYF. The CDR3 region has the DNA TGTGCCAGCAGCTTGGGGGACAGGGGTTTTGACGAGCAGTACTTC. V gene TRBV11-1 combines with J gene TRBJ2-7; 10 positions agree with TRBD1. Germline V CDR1 and CDR2: SGHAT, FQDESV (reference sequence). Losses at the gene ends were 3 bases for V and 5 bases for J; bases not matched to a gene: 7. The CDR3 covers 15 residues.

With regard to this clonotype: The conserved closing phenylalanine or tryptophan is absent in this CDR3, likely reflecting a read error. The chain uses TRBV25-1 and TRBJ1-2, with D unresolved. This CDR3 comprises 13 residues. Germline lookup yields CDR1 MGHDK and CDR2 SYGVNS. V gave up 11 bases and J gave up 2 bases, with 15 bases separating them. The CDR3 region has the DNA TGTGCCTGGAGTGCTGGTTACAACTATGGCTACACCTCC. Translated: CAWSAGYNYGYTS.

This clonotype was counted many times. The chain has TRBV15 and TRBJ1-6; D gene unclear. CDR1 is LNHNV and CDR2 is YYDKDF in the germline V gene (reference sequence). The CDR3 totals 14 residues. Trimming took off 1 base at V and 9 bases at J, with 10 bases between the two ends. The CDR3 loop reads CATSRVEAFSPLHF. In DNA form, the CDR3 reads TGTGCCACCAGCAGAGTAGAAGCTTTTTCACCCCTCCACTTT.

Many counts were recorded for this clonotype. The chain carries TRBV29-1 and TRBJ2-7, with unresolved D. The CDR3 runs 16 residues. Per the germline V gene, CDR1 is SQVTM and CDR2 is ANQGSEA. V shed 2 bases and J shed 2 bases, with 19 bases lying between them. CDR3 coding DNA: TGCAGCGTTGAAAGGTTGCCGAATCCAACCCCCTACGAGCAGTACTTC. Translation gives CSVERLPNPTPYEQYF.

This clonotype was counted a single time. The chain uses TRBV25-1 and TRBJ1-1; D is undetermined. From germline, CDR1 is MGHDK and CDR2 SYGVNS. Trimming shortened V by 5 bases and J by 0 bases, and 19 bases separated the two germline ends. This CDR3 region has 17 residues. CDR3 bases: TGTGCCAGCAGTTACTCGTTTCTGCGGACGGTGAACACTGAAGCTTTCTTT. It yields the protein CASSYSFLRTVNTEAFF.

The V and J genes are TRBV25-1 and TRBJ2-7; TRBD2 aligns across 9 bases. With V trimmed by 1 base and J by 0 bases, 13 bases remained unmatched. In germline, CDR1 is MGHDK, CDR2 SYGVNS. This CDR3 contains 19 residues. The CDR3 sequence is CASSESVSSGGQSSYEQYF. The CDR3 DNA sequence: TGTGCCAGCAGTGAATCCGTGAGTAGCGGGGGACAGAGCTCCTACGAGCAGTACTTC.

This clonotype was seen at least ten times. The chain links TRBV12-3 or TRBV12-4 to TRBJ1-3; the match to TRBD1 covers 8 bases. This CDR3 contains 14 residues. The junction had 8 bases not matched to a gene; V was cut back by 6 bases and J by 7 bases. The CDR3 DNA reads TGTGCCAGCAGCCCAGGACAGGGTGTTAACACCATATATTTT. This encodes CASSPGQGVNTIYF.

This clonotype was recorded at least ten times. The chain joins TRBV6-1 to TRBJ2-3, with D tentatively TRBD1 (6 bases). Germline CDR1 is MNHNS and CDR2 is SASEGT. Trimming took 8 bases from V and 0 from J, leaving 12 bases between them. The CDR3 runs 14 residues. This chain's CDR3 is CASLSGDSTDTQYF. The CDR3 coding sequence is TGTGCCAGCTTGTCAGGGGACAGCACAGATACGCAGTATTTT.

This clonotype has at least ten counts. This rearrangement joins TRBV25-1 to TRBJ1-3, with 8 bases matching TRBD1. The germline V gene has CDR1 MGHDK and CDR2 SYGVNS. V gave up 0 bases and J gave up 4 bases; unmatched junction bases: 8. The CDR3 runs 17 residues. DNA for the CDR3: TGTGCCAGCAGTGAATACGAAGGACAGGGATCCGGAAACACCATATATTTT. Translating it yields CASSEYEGQGSGNTIYF.

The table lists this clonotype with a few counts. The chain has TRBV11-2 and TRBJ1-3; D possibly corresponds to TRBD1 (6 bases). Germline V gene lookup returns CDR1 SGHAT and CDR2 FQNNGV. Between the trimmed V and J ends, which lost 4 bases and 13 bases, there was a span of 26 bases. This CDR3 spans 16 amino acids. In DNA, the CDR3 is TGTGCCAGCAGCTCCTCTGGGGGCACTGGATTTGACAGGATATATTTT. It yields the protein CASSSSGGTGFDRIYF.